Listed below are T cell receptor beta chains from one sample, sequenced in a study of PD-1 blockade in classical Hodgkin lymphoma. The method was immunoSEQ multiplex PCR; TCRdb's version includes in-frame clones alone and lacks a portion of them. The sample holds about 19,000 clones, roughly 77% seen once. The sample in question was peripheral blood mononuclear cells (PBMCs), obtained before the second cycle of nivolumab. These receptors all come from a human donor with classical Hodgkin lymphoma. Each CDR3 is given with its conserved first and last residue. Fields, in order: D gene, clone size, CDR3 length, V gene, J gene, CDR3 protein, CDR3 DNA. A D gene is named only where the DNA matches it firmly. Some rows mark clone size as missing; the rest say once, few, many or name a class of expanded clone.

>TRBD1|NA|14|TRBV5-1|TRBJ2-2
CASRGQGRAGELFF
TGCGCCAGCAGGGGACAGGGAAGGGCCGGGGAGCTGTTTTTT
>TRBD1|NA|15|TRBV19|TRBJ1-2
CASSIPGQSFYGYTF
TGTGCCAGTAGTATTCCGGGACAGTCTTTCTATGGCTACACCTTC
>NA|NA|12|TRBV7-2|TRBJ1-5
CASGDSNQPQHF
TGTGCCAGCGGGGATAGCAATCAGCCCCAGCATTTT
>NA|NA|13|TRBV6-5|TRBJ2-5
CASSPTGRETQYF
TGTGCCAGCAGTCCGACAGGGAGGGAGACCCAGTACTTC
>NA|NA|13|TRBV10-3|TRBJ1-1
CATRLAVNTEAFF
TGTGCCACACGGCTTGCCGTGAACACTGAAGCTTTCTTT
>TRBD1|NA|17|TRBV28|TRBJ1-5
CASSLTGGPNSNQPQHF
TGTGCCAGCAGTTTGACAGGGGGCCCGAATAGCAATCAGCCCCAGCATTTT
>TRBD1|NA|15|TRBV18|TRBJ1-1
CASSLGTGQNTEAFF
TGTGCCAGCTCACTAGGGACAGGCCAGAACACTGAAGCTTTCTTT
>TRBD1|NA|15|TRBV10-1|TRBJ2-1
CASSVGTGGHNEQFF
TGCGCCAGCTCTGTCGGGACAGGGGGCCACAATGAGCAGTTCTTC
>TRBD1|NA|15|TRBV5-1|TRBJ1-1
CASSLFGQGNTEAFF
TGCGCCAGCAGCCTATTCGGACAGGGGAACACTGAAGCTTTCTTT
>NA|NA|14|TRBV29-1|TRBJ1-2
CSVVIPGAGYGYTF
TGCAGCGTTGTGATTCCCGGGGCCGGCTATGGCTACACCTTC
>NA|NA|14|TRBV30|TRBJ1-6
CAWNLAQVNSPLHF
TGTGCCTGGAATTTGGCACAGGTCAATTCACCCCTCCACTTT
>NA|NA|16|TRBV9|TRBJ2-3
CASSVATDGLADTQYF
TGTGCCAGCAGCGTAGCTACAGATGGGCTAGCGGATACGCAGTATTTT
>TRBD2|NA|18|TRBV4-3|TRBJ2-5
CASSQDPGLAGNQETQYF
TGCGCCAGCAGCCAAGATCCGGGACTAGCGGGGAACCAAGAGACCCAGTACTTC
>TRBD2|NA|17|TRBV7-9|TRBJ2-6
CASSRLALPSGANVLTF
TGTGCCAGCAGCCGACTAGCGCTGCCCTCTGGGGCCAACGTCCTGACTTTC
>NA|NA|14|TRBV10-2|TRBJ2-7
CASTSTRGPYEQYF
TGCGCCAGCACCTCCACTAGAGGTCCCTACGAGCAGTACTTC
>TRBD1|NA|15|TRBV29-1|TRBJ2-4
CSVEAGGFVKNIQYF
TGCAGCGTTGAGGCAGGGGGCTTTGTCAAAAACATTCAGTACTTC
>NA|NA|14|TRBV5-1|TRBJ2-7
CASSLVARRYEQYF
TGCGCCAGCAGCTTGGTTGCCAGGAGGTACGAGCAGTACTTC
>TRBD2|NA|15|TRBV28|TRBJ2-1
CASTYLSSGTGEQFF
TGTGCCAGCACCTACCTCTCTAGCGGGACGGGTGAGCAGTTCTTC
>TRBD1|NA|13|TRBV30|TRBJ2-7
CAWGTGLRYEQYF
TGTGCCTGGGGGACAGGGCTTCGGTACGAGCAGTACTTC
>TRBD1|NA|14|TRBV4-3|TRBJ2-5
CASSLRQGVSEQYF
TGCGCCAGCAGCTTAAGACAGGGGGTGTCGGAGCAGTACTTC
>NA|NA|16|TRBV4-3|TRBJ2-7
CASSQDYRGGTYEQYF
TGCGCCAGCAGCCAAGATTACAGGGGGGGCACCTACGAGCAGTACTTC
>NA|NA|17|TRBV30|TRBJ1-5
CAWSQGAGGMSNQPQHF
TGTGCCTGGAGTCAAGGGGCCGGTGGGATGAGCAATCAGCCCCAGCATTTT
>TRBD2|NA|16|TRBV7-9|TRBJ2-1
CASSSRTSGSVDEQFF
TGTGCCAGCAGCTCTCGGACTAGCGGGAGTGTCGATGAGCAGTTCTTC
>NA|NA|14|TRBV7-9|TRBJ1-1
CASSRTGTNTEAFF
TGTGCCAGCAGCCGAACAGGGACGAACACTGAAGCTTTCTTT
>NA|NA|14|TRBV6-1|TRBJ1-3
CASSVGGSGNTIYF
TGTGCCAGCAGTGTAGGGGGGTCTGGAAACACCATATATTTT
>NA|few|15|TRBV19|TRBJ2-3
CASMPYGGGTDTQYF
TGTGCCAGTATGCCATATGGGGGAGGAACAGATACGCAGTATTTT
>NA|NA|12|TRBV10-3|TRBJ1-5
CATQGLNQPQHF
TGTGCCACCCAGGGGTTAAATCAGCCCCAGCATTTT
>NA|NA|13|TRBV7-9|TRBJ2-7
CASSFSRDYEQYF
TGTGCCAGCAGCTTTTCCAGAGACTACGAGCAGTACTTC
>NA|NA|13|TRBV29-1|TRBJ1-1
CSVGRTENTEAFF
TGCAGCGTTGGGCGGACAGAAAACACTGAAGCTTTCTTT
>NA|NA|12|TRBV29-1|TRBJ1-1
CSVVRGHTEAFF
TGCAGCGTTGTCCGGGGGCACACTGAAGCTTTCTTT
>TRBD2|NA|19|TRBV6-1|TRBJ2-1
CASTELGGLLAGAINEQFF
TGTGCCAGCACTGAGTTAGGAGGTCTCCTAGCGGGAGCTATAAATGAGCAGTTCTTC
>NA|NA|14|TRBV10-2|TRBJ2-7
CASSESGLSYEQYF
TGCGCCAGCAGTGAGTCCGGCCTCTCCTACGAGCAGTACTTC
>TRBD1|NA|13|TRBV2|TRBJ1-5
CASLLDRAQPQHF
TGTGCCAGCCTTCTGGACAGGGCTCAGCCCCAGCATTTT
>NA|NA|13|TRBV28|TRBJ2-1
CASSGPALSEQFF
TGTGCCAGCAGTGGCCCAGCGTTGAGTGAGCAGTTCTTC
>TRBD1|medium-sized|13|TRBV4-1|TRBJ1-4
CASSHGTAEQLFF
TGCGCCAGCAGCCATGGGACAGCTGAGCAACTGTTTTTT
>NA|NA|16|TRBV7-2|TRBJ1-1
CASSLALSTWNTEAFF
TGTGCCAGCAGCTTAGCCCTCTCTACGTGGAACACTGAAGCTTTCTTT
>TRBD1|NA|14|TRBV6-1|TRBJ1-4
CASSHRGEVEKLFF
TGTGCCAGCAGCCACAGGGGAGAGGTTGAAAAACTGTTTTTT
>NA|few|14|TRBV6-1|TRBJ2-1
CATHPRGPLNEQFF
TGTGCCACCCATCCGCGGGGTCCCCTCAATGAGCAGTTCTTC
>NA|few|14|TRBV2|TRBJ2-7
CASSPSGSLSEQYF
TGTGCCAGCAGCCCCTCCGGGTCCCTCTCCGAGCAGTACTTC
>NA|NA|15|TRBV28|TRBJ2-7
CASTTYGRSSYEQYF
TGTGCCAGCACCACCTATGGGAGAAGCTCCTACGAGCAGTACTTC
>NA|once|15|TRBV7-2|TRBJ1-1
CASSFSQGGGTEAFF
TGTGCCAGCAGCTTTAGTCAGGGAGGAGGAACTGAAGCTTTCTTT
>NA|NA|11|TRBV10-3|TRBJ2-7
CAISADYEQYF
TGTGCCATCAGTGCGGACTACGAGCAGTACTTC
>TRBD2|few|15|TRBV7-3|TRBJ2-1
CASSWTSGEYNEQFF
TGTGCCAGCAGCTGGACTAGCGGAGAATACAATGAGCAGTTCTTC
>NA|NA|17|TRBV28|TRBJ1-1
CASSSSRWGRTNTEAFF
TGTGCCAGCAGTTCCTCACGATGGGGACGGACGAACACTGAAGCTTTCTTT
>NA|NA|15|TRBV7-2|TRBJ2-7
CASSSPGLRAYEQYF
TGTGCCAGCAGTTCCCCGGGCCTGCGGGCCTACGAGCAGTACTTC
>NA|few|14|TRBV15|TRBJ1-2
CATSRSQDRSGYTF
TGTGCCACCAGCAGATCCCAGGATAGGAGTGGCTACACCTTC
>NA|NA|11|TRBV6-1|TRBJ2-7
CATSGYGEQYF
TGTGCCACCTCAGGGTATGGCGAGCAGTACTTC
>NA|NA|11|TRBV30|TRBJ1-3
CAWGNGNTIYF
TGTGCCTGGGGCAATGGAAACACCATATATTTT
>TRBD1|NA|15|TRBV10-1|TRBJ2-7
CASSEVGTASYEQYF
TGCGCCAGCAGTGAAGTGGGGACAGCTTCCTACGAGCAGTACTTC
>NA|NA|11|TRBV11-2|TRBJ1-3
CASSSGNTIYF
TGTGCCAGCAGCTCTGGAAACACCATATATTTT
>NA|NA|13|TRBV4-2|TRBJ1-5
CASSQEPNQPQHF
TGTGCCAGCAGCCAGGAGCCGAATCAGCCCCAGCATTTT
>NA|NA|15|TRBV27|TRBJ2-7
CASSFQGLSTYEQYF
TGTGCCAGCAGTTTTCAGGGCCTATCCACCTACGAGCAGTACTTC